This T cell receptor (beta chain) was sequenced in a study of CD8 T cells in ankylosing spondylitis. Study observations and caveats: The authors found the disease-linked clones to be CD8+ and relatively rare in peripheral blood.

The CDR3 spans 12 residues. The V end was cut by 3 bases, the J end by 6 bases, with 6 bases between. As regards this clonotype: What it recognizes is unknown.

From the 5' RACE reads, TCRdb called clonotypes with MiXCR, one entry per CDR3 protein. The sample has around 88,000 distinct CDR3 sequences; 8.8% are singletons. The source is a male donor with ankylosing spondylitis or in good health (not recorded which). Specimen: blood, either unsorted or a sorted T cell fraction (not recorded which). This chain uses TRBV12-3 or TRBV12-4 with TRBJ1-5; no firm D call. This CDR3 reads CASSFATQPQHF. The CDR3, as DNA: TGTGCCAGCAGTTTTGCTACTCAGCCCCAGCATTTT.